This T cell receptor beta chain was identified during a study of CD8 T cells in Susac syndrome. Reverse transcription used roughly 0.45 to 1 ug RNA and random hexamers. The TCR beta CDR3 was amplified by immunoSEQ multiplex PCR across 54 Vbeta, 13 Jbeta. TCRdb re-analysed the immunoSEQ multiplex PCR reads in MiXCR, keeping a single row per CDR3 protein. The sample has approximately 200,000 distinct CDR3 sequences; roughly 94% are singletons. V gave up 0 bases and J gave up 6 bases; unmatched junction bases: 1. Germline CDR1 and CDR2: GTSNPN and SVGIG (reference sequence). This CDR3 contains 13 residues.

The chain joins TRBV30 to TRBJ2-2, with 7 bases that match TRBD2. Sample: CD4+ T cells from PBMCs. The clonotype was recovered from a human donor with multiple sclerosis. The CDR3 reads CAWSVRGAGELFF. The DNA for the CDR3 is TGTGCCTGGAGTGTACGGGGGGCCGGGGAGCTGTTTTTT.